This passage covers 21 T cell receptor beta chains from one sample sequenced in a study of cytomegalovirus exposure and HLA in healthy donors. Primers included in the PCR were 60 Vbeta and 13 Jbeta primers. Method: immunoSEQ multiplex PCR; TCRdb's copy keeps in-frame clones and lacks some. Of about 150,000 clones listed, 79% are singletons. The material sequenced was PBMCs. All receptors come from a man aged 50 or older in good health and CMV-seropositive.

V and J are TRBV5-1 and TRBJ2-2; the match to TRBD2 covers 7 bases. Germline values: CDR1 SGHRS, CDR2 YFSETQ. V dropped 4 bases and J dropped 5; count of bases not matched to a gene: 14. CDR3 size: 17 residues. As DNA, the CDR3 is TGCGCCAGCAGCCCTGGACTGGGCGGGAGTAAGACCGGGGAGCTGTTTTTT. As protein: CASSPGLGGSKTGELFF.

The rearrangement links TRBV5-6 to TRBJ2-1; no definite D call. The V gene's germline CDR1 is SGHDT and CDR2 YYEEEE. V was shortened by 0 bases and J by 4 bases, with 5 bases between the two germline ends. There are 13 residues in the CDR3. This CDR3 reads CASSLVVYNEQFF. The CDR3 nucleotides read TGTGCCAGCAGCTTGGTAGTTTACAATGAGCAGTTCTTC. The variable domain in full, with the rest retrieved from reference TRBV5-6 and TRBJ2-1, is DAGVTQSPTHLIKTRGQQVTLRCSPKSGHDTVSWYQQALGQGPQFIFQYYEEEERQRGNFPDRFSGHQFPNYSSELNVNALLLGDSALYLCASSLVVYNEQFFGPGTRLTVL.

The genes are TRBV29-1 and TRBJ2-1, with 7 bases identical to TRBD1. The CDR3 contains 16 residues. J gave up 8 bases and V 0 bases, and 13 bases lay outside the gene matches. Germline CDR1 is SQVTM and CDR2 is ANQGSEA. Here the CDR3 reads CSVEDILALQGDEQFF. DNA of the CDR3: TGCAGCGTTGAAGATATACTGGCACTTCAGGGGGATGAGCAGTTCTTC.

The genes are TRBV11-2 and TRBJ1-1; no definite D call. Germline values: CDR1 SGHAT, CDR2 FQNNGV. The CDR3 has 13 residues. With 4 bases removed from V and 0 bases from J, the gap between germline ends came to 6 bases. The CDR3 protein is CASSSELNTEAFF. The CDR3 DNA reads as TGTGCCAGCAGCTCCGAGCTGAACACTGAAGCTTTCTTT.

V gene TRBV28 combines with J gene TRBJ2-7, with 7 bases that match TRBD1. Germline-derived CDR1 and CDR2 are MDHEN and SYDVKM. V lost 9 bases to trimming and J lost 1 base; unmatched junction nucleotides: 9. The CDR3 covers 14 residues. CDR3 nucleotide sequence: TGTGCCAGTGCAAATAACAGGGGTTCCTACGAGCAGTACTTC. This gives the protein CASANNRGSYEQYF.

The chain combines TRBV6-1 with TRBJ2-7, with 11 bases lining up with TRBD1. Trimming removed 6 bases from V and 3 bases from J; junction bases left unmatched: 4. The CDR3 totals 14 residues. Per the germline V gene, CDR1 is MNHNS and CDR2 is SASEGT. The CDR3 nucleotides are TGTGCCAGCAGCCAGGGACAGGGGGTCTACGAGCAGTACTTC. Protein sequence: CASSQGQGVYEQYF.

The V call is TRBV11-3, the J call TRBJ2-7, with a tentative D call TRBD1 (5 bases). Germline V CDR1 and CDR2: SGHNT, YENEEA. V lost 4 bases and J 5 bases, leaving 12 bases between the germline ends. This CDR3 is 13 amino acids long. CDR3 residues: CASSWTFSHEQYF. The CDR3 DNA reads TGTGCCAGCAGCTGGACATTTTCCCACGAGCAGTACTTC.

This chain joins TRBV28 and TRBJ2-7; maybe TRBD1 (6 bases). Germline assignment: CDR1 MDHEN and CDR2 SYDVKM. V lost 5 bases and J 4 bases, leaving 24 bases between the germline ends. This CDR3 comprises 17 residues. DNA of the CDR3: TGTGCCAGCAGTACCCAACAAACCGGGACATCCAGATACGAGCAGTACTTC. Translated, it gives CASSTQQTGTSRYEQYF.

This rearrangement joins TRBV5-1 to TRBJ2-5; D is possibly TRBD2 (6 bases). The CDR3 length is 13 residues. Trimming removed 0 bases from V and 3 bases from J, with 6 bases in between. Germline V CDR1 and CDR2: SGHRS, YFSETQ. In DNA form, the CDR3 reads TGCGCCAGCAGCTTGGGGGAGGAAGAGACCCAGTACTTC. It translates to CASSLGEEETQYF.

V gene TRBV5-1 combines with J gene TRBJ1-1; 7 bases are a match to TRBD1. Germline V gives CDR1 SGHRS, CDR2 YFSETQ. The CDR3 sequence is 14 residues long. J was trimmed by 6 bases and V by 0 bases; bases with no gene match: 5. This chain's CDR3 is CASSLVRDRAEAFF. CDR3 DNA: TGCGCCAGCAGCTTGGTCCGGGACAGAGCTGAAGCTTTCTTT.

The chain has TRBV28 and TRBJ2-4, with D unresolved. V gave up 6 bases and J gave up 7 bases, with 7 bases separating them. The CDR3 loop spans 11 amino acids. Germline values: CDR1 MDHEN, CDR2 SYDVKM. CDR3 DNA sequence: TGTGCCAGCAGCCAACAGAACATTCAGTACTTC. Residues: CASSQQNIQYF.

This CDR3 reads CASSAGGAGYYEQYF. CDR3 coding DNA: TGTGCCAGCAGCGCCGGAGGGGCGGGGTACTACGAGCAGTACTTC. The J gene is TRBJ2-5, the V gene TRBV13; perhaps TRBD2 as D (6 bases). The J call is uncertain, as TRBJ2-7 better fits the DNA end. The CDR3 length is 15 residues. Per germline, CDR1 PRHDT and CDR2 FYEKMQ (reference sequence).

This chain joins TRBV28 and TRBJ1-2; D unclear. V was cut by 6 bases and J by 1 base, with 6 bases left in between. CDR3 length equals 12 residues. CDR1 and CDR2 (germline): MDHEN, SYDVKM. This CDR3 reads CASREINYGYTF. In nucleotides, the CDR3 is TGTGCCAGCAGGGAGATTAACTATGGCTACACCTTC.

The V and J genes are TRBV9 and TRBJ1-1; TRBD1 matches 10 bases. V gave up 3 bases and J gave up 3 bases; unmatched junction bases: 2. The CDR3 has 14 residues. Germline-derived CDR1 and CDR2 are SGDLS and YYNGEE. The CDR3 nucleotides read TGTGCCAGCAGCGGGGGACAGGGGCACACTGAAGCTTTCTTT. Protein sequence: CASSGGQGHTEAFF. Looking up the rest from reference TRBV9 and TRBJ1-1 gives the full variable domain: DSGVTQTPKHLITATGQRVTLRCSPRSGDLSVYWYQQSLDQGLQFLIQYYNGEERAKGNILERFSAQQFPDLHSELNLSSLELGDSALYFCASSGGQGHTEAFFGQGTRLTVV.

CDR3 residues: CASSQDSRDFGELFF. For the CDR3, the DNA is TGTGCCAGCAGCCAAGACTCCAGGGATTTCGGGGAGCTGTTTTTT. V is TRBV11-3 and J is TRBJ2-2; possibly TRBD1 for D (5 bases). V lost 5 bases and J 7 bases, leaving 17 bases between the germline ends. Germline V gene lookup returns CDR1 SGHNT and CDR2 YENEEA. The CDR3 runs to 15 residues.

V is TRBV5-5 and J is TRBJ2-7; perhaps TRBD1 as D (6 bases). Germline V gene sequence: CDR1 SGHKS, CDR2 YYEKEE (reference sequence). The V and J ends lost 4 bases and 4 bases respectively, with 15 bases between them. CDR3 length equals 14 residues. CDR3 sequence (DNA): TGTGCCAGCAGCGACGACGGACAGAGATACGAGCAGTACTTC. This encodes CASSDDGQRYEQYF.

The chain carries TRBV5-1 and TRBJ1-2; tentative D call: TRBD1 (6 bases). Trimming took 3 bases from V and 5 from J, leaving 20 bases between them. The germline CDR1 and CDR2 sequences are SGHRS and YFSETQ. The length of the CDR3 is 16 residues. The CDR3 protein is CASSWNSGESSYGYTF. CDR3 sequence (DNA): TGCGCCAGCAGCTGGAACTCAGGGGAGTCTAGTTATGGCTACACCTTC.

V gene TRBV5-1 combines with J gene TRBJ2-5; possible D gene TRBD2, 6 bases. From germline, CDR1 is SGHRS and CDR2 YFSETQ. This CDR3 region has 13 residues. Trimming shortened V by 2 bases and J by 5 bases, and 10 bases separated the two germline ends. CDR3 nucleotide sequence: TGCGCCAGCAGCTTCCAGGCGGGGGAGACCCAGTACTTC. This sequence encodes CASSFQAGETQYF.

The chain couples TRBV28 to TRBJ2-1; tentative D call: TRBD1 (5 bases). Per the germline V gene, CDR1 is MDHEN and CDR2 is SYDVKM. The CDR3 spans 17 residues. Trimming pared 7 bases from V and 9 bases from J, leaving 28 bases between. In DNA form, the CDR3 reads TGTGCCAGCAACCCTGAATTCCCCCAGGGCCTGGCGAGTGAGCAGTTCTTC. This encodes CASNPEFPQGLASEQFF.

The genes are TRBV7-9 and TRBJ2-2; possible D gene TRBD1, 6 bases. The V and J ends lost 3 bases and 2 bases respectively, with 10 bases between them. The germline gives CDR1 SEHNR, CDR2 FQNEAQ (reference sequence). This CDR3 has 15 amino acids. The CDR3 spells CASSLGDINTGELFF. The CDR3 coding sequence is TGTGCCAGCAGCTTGGGGGACATCAACACCGGGGAGCTGTTTTTT.

The chain joins TRBV28 to TRBJ1-2, with D hard to call. Germline loops: CDR1 MDHEN, CDR2 SYDVKM. CDR3 length equals 13 residues. V lost 7 bases and J 2 bases, leaving 11 bases between the germline ends. The DNA for the CDR3 is TGTGCCAGCAAGCTTCCCGAAAACTATGGCTACACCTTC. This translates into CASKLPENYGYTF.